This TCR beta chain stems from a study of blood T cell repertoires in COVID-19. Per germline, CDR1 KGHSH and CDR2 LQKENI. V was clipped by 3 bases and J by 4 bases; unmatched bases: 3. The CDR3 has 14 residues. Profiled with immunoSEQ multiplex PCR; TCRdb holds only in-frame clones, not every one. The data show 150,000 or so clones, roughly 78% seen once. The TCR was taken from a woman aged 45-65 years who had recovered from COVID-19. The chain recombines TRBV18 with TRBJ2-3; 8 bases fit TRBD2. Sequenced material: PBMCs or T cells enriched from blood (not recorded which). This CDR3 is CASSPGLESDTQYF. CDR3 coding DNA: TGTGCCAGCTCACCGGGACTAGAATCAGATACGCAGTATTTT. Together with reference TRBV18 and TRBJ2-3, the CDR3 gives the full variable domain: NAGVMQNPRHLVRRRGQEARLRCSPMKGHSHVYWYRQLPEEGLKFMVYLQKENIIDESGMPKERFSAEFPKEGPSILRIQQVVRGDSAAYFCASSPGLESDTQYFGPGTRLTVL.